This T cell receptor (beta chain) was recovered during a study of blood T cell repertoires in COVID-19. This clone appeared once. This CDR3 is also generated by other DNA sequences in the sample. The germline V gene encodes CDR1 ENHRY and CDR2 SYGVKD. V lost 6 bases and J lost 4; bases outside the gene matches: 2. The length of the CDR3 is 12 residues. Clones were sequenced by immunoSEQ multiplex PCR, and TCRdb holds only the in-frame ones, with some missing. The table shows over 130,000 clones, with about 84% occurring only once. Enrolled through a virtual design, the participants were between about 18 and 100 years of age and came from some 25 US areas. The study recruited exposed participants who had met a COVID-19 case within 2 weeks before entry.

What was sequenced was PBMCs or T cells enriched from blood (not recorded which). This chain connects TRBV10-3 to TRBJ1-2, with TRBD1 matching 7 bases. This sequence originates from a young woman who had been exposed to COVID-19. Written as DNA, the CDR3 is TGTGCCATCAGCGGGGACAGCTATGGCTACACCTTC. Amino acid sequence: CAISGDSYGYTF.